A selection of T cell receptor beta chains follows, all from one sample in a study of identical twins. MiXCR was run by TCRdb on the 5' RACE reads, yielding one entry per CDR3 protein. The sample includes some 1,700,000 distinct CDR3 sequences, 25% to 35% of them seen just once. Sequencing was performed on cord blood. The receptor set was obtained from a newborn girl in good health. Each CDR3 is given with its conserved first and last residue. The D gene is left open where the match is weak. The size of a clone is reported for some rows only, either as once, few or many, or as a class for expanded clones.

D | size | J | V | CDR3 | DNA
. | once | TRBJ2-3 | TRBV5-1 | CASSSPAGHSTDTQYF | TGCGCCAGCAGCTCCCCAGCGGGACATAGCACAGATACGCAGTATTTT
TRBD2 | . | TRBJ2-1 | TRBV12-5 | CASGLPSSSGAYNEQFF | TGTGCTAGTGGTTTGCCCTCTTCTAGCGGAGCTTACAATGAGCAGTTCTTC
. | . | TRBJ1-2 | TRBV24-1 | CATSEGGYGYTF | TGTGCCACCAGTGAGGGGGGCTATGGCTACACCTTC
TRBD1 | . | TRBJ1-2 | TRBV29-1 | CSVGDRGLKNYGYTF | TGCAGCGTTGGGGACAGGGGGCTGAAGAACTATGGCTACACCTTC
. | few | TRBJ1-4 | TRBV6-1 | CASSEWGDGNEKLFF | TGTGCCAGCAGTGAATGGGGGGACGGTAATGAAAAACTGTTTTTT
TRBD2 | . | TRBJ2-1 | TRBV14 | CASGLAEVREQFF | TGTGCCAGTGGACTAGCGGAAGTTCGTGAGCAGTTCTTC
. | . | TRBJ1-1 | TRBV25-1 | CASSEYPGQAFF | TGTGCCAGCAGTGAATATCCGGGGCAAGCTTTCTTT
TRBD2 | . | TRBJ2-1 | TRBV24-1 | CATSDHGTSGAYNEQFF | TGTGCCACCAGTGACCACGGGACTAGCGGAGCCTACAATGAGCAGTTCTTC
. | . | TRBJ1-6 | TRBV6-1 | CASSGSLISIRERSPLHF | TGTGCCAGCAGTGGCTCCCTCATATCGATTCGAGAACGGTCACCCCTCCACTTT
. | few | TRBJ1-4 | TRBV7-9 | CASRSGVGSSTNEKLFF | TGTGCCAGCAGGTCCGGGGTGGGGTCTTCAACTAATGAAAAACTGTTTTTT
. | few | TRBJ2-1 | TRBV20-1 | CSARDKTGLTYNEQFF | TGTAGTGCTAGAGACAAAACGGGACTTACCTACAATGAGCAGTTCTTC
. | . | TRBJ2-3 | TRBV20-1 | CSAAPQRPPTDTQYF | TGCAGTGCTGCCCCTCAGCGACCCCCCACAGATACGCAGTATTTT
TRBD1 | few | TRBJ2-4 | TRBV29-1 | CSVEDRGRNIQYF | TGCAGCGTTGAAGACAGGGGGCGGAACATTCAGTACTTC
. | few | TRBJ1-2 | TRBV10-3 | CAISTGKGDYGYTF | TGTGCCATCAGCACAGGGAAGGGGGATTATGGCTACACCTTC
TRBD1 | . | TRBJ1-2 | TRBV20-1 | CSARDRTGGWSNYGYTF | TGCAGTGCTAGAGATCGGACAGGGGGATGGTCTAACTATGGCTACACCTTC
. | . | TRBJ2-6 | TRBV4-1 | CASSPSSYSGANILTF | TGCGCCAGCAGCCCTTCTTCATACTCTGGGGCCAACATCCTGACTTTC
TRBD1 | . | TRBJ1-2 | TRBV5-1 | CASSLTGGIYGYTF | TGCGCCAGTAGCTTGACAGGGGGCATCTATGGCTACACCTTC
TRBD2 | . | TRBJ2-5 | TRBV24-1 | CATSDGASGAYQETQYF | TGTGCCACCAGTGATGGGGCTAGCGGGGCCTACCAAGAGACCCAGTACTTC
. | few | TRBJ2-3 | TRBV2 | CASIRDGHTTDTQYF | TGTGCCAGCATACGAGATGGACATACCACAGATACGCAGTATTTT
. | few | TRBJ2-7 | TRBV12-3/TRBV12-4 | CASSVSGTLSSYEQYF | TGTGCCAGCAGTGTTTCCGGGACGCTTAGCTCCTACGAGCAGTACTTC
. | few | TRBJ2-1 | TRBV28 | CASSSPAGIHYNEQFF | TGTGCCAGCAGTTCCCCAGCGGGCATACACTACAATGAGCAGTTCTTC
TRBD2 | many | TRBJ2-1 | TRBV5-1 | CASSLGLAGVNEQFF | TGCGCCAGCAGCTTAGGACTAGCGGGAGTCAATGAGCAGTTCTTC
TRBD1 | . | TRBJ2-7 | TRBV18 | CASSPVDRSSYEQYF | TGTGCCAGCTCCCCCGTGGACAGGAGCTCCTACGAGCAGTACTTC
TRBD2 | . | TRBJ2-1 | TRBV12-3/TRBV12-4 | CASSFLSSGLVEQFF | TGTGCCAGCAGTTTTTTGTCTAGCGGTTTGGTTGAGCAGTTCTTC